This T cell receptor (beta chain) was documented in a study of CD8 T cells in ankylosing spondylitis. Study findings and constraints: There was a TCR beta motif, made of several highly homologous variants, that appeared characteristic of ankylosing spondylitis blood. Several of the motif variants were reported before in synovial fluid and blood from reactive arthritis. In peripheral blood, disease-linked CD8+ clones occurred at relatively low frequencies.

Using its own MiXCR run on the 5' RACE reads, TCRdb lists one record per CDR3 protein. The data show fewer than 750,000 distinct CDR3 sequences, 15% to 20% seen once. This clonotype was observed at least ten times. Its target is unknown. The CDR3 consists of 14 residues. V lost 2 bases, J lost 3 bases, and 7 bases lay in between. CDR1 is MNHEY, CDR2 SVGAGI, per germline. Specimen: blood, either unsorted or a sorted T cell fraction (not recorded which). The receptor was derived from a male donor with ankylosing spondylitis. The chain recombines TRBV6-5 with TRBJ1-4; perhaps TRBD1 as D (5 bases). The CDR3 is CASSYRGPNEKLFF. The CDR3 coding sequence is TGTGCCAGCAGTTACCGGGGCCCTAATGAAAAACTGTTTTTT.